This T cell receptor beta chain was recorded in a study of PD-L1 blockade in urothelial cancer. Germline CDR1 and CDR2: SGHVS and FQNEAQ. The length of the CDR3 is 13 residues. The germline V and J ends were trimmed by 5 bases and 2 bases, with 7 bases remaining between them. General study findings and limits: A pretreatment blood TCR clonality that fell below the median predicted better progression-free and overall survival.

Comments on this clone: Its antigen is currently unknown.

The repertoire was sequenced with immunoSEQ multiplex PCR; TCRdb's copy has only in-frame clones and lacks some. The sample gives tens of thousands of clones, roughly four fifths of which show up once; roughly 7% is in the top ten. Time point: pretreatment peripheral blood. Patients' cancers were locally advanced or metastatic urothelial carcinomas. The V and J genes are TRBV7-8 and TRBJ1-3; D gene uncertain. This sequence was found in a man aged 60 to 75 with urothelial cancer. This material consisted of PBMCs, taken around atezolizumab (anti-PD-L1) treatment. The CDR3 DNA is TGTGCCAGCAGCATTGCGGCTGGAAACACCATATATTTT. It is translated as CASSIAAGNTIYF.